This TCR beta chain was sequenced for a study of T cells in Graves' hyperthyroidism and ophthalmopathy. Study-level information: The authors collected peripheral blood at initial diagnosis, before any treatment. Notes on the study in general: Most thyroid-expanded clonotypes above 0.001 were also found in blood.

RNA transcripts served as the template for amplifying TCR beta CDR3 regions. The HTBI primer set drove a first-round RT-PCR of the TCR CDR3. In TCRdb, the multiplex PCR reads were re-called with MiXCR into one record per CDR3 protein. The data contain 410,000 or so distinct CDR3 sequences, 14% to 15% of them seen just once; the ten biggest clones take up 13%. As to this clonotype: Its antigen is unknown.

The PBMCs were taken from roughly 10 ml of fresh peripheral blood. Trimming cost V 2 bases and J 1 base, with 11 bases left between them. Germline loops: CDR1 MDHEN, CDR2 SYDVKM. This CDR3 has 15 amino acids. Material: blood. The genes are TRBV28 and TRBJ2-5; no clear D gene. The TCR comes from a man younger than 35 with Graves' ophthalmopathy. The CDR3 spells CASSLHGYLQETQYF. In nucleotides, the CDR3 is TGTGCCAGCAGTTTACACGGATACCTCCAAGAGACCCAGTACTTC.